The 12 T cell receptor beta chains listed next were all sequenced from one sample in a study of early T cells in non-severe SARS-CoV-2 infection (dated by TCRdb to the early 2020s). Preparation of the library involved 5' RACE. Sequencing took place on a NextSeq 500. Starting from the raw public reads, TCRdb applied fastp trimming at Q25, assembled clones with MiXCR and retained in-frame beta chains. Identical CDR3 protein sequences are pooled into one entry, listed with their most common genes and DNA. The sample table holds some 46,000 distinct CDR3 sequences, of which almost 9.5% were seen once. The ten most abundant clones make up 15% of the sample. The source material was whole blood. The source of these receptors is an adult who was a healthcare worker with PCR-confirmed SARS-CoV-2 infection or an uninfected control (not recorded which).

This clonotype was counted ten times or more. The chain recombines TRBV28 with TRBJ2-1; 8 nucleotides align to TRBD2. The CDR3 has 13 residues. V was clipped by 6 bases and J by 7 bases; unmatched bases: 5. Germline loops: CDR1 MDHEN, CDR2 SYDVKM. CDR3 in DNA: TGTGCCAGCAGCCCGACTAGCGTGAATGAGCAGTTCTTC. Translating gives CASSPTSVNEQFF.

The chain uses TRBV7-2 and TRBJ2-1; 10 nucleotides agree with TRBD1. Germline V lookup: CDR1 SGHTA, CDR2 FQGNSA. The CDR3 loop spans 16 amino acids. With V trimmed by 5 bases and J by 4 bases, 8 bases remained unmatched. In nucleotides, the CDR3 is TGTGCCAGCAGCACTGACAGGGGGCGGGGTTACAATGAGCAGTTCTTC. Its translation is CASSTDRGRGYNEQFF.

This clonotype was observed at least ten times. Written as DNA, the CDR3 is TGTGCCAGCAGATGGGCTTCGGGACTCCGCGCAGATACGCAGTATTTT. Translating gives CASRWASGLRADTQYF. The genes are TRBV28 and TRBJ2-3, with a possible D match to TRBD2 (6 bases). CDR3 length: 16 residues. Germline V CDR1 and CDR2: MDHEN, SYDVKM. The V and J ends lost 6 bases and 4 bases respectively, with 20 bases between them.

In its sample, this clonotype was seen many times. The chain recombines TRBV5-6 with TRBJ2-5; perhaps D is TRBD1 or TRBD2 (5 bases each). There are 16 residues in the CDR3. CDR1 SGHDT and CDR2 YYEEEE come from the germline V gene. V dropped 4 bases and J dropped 7 bases, with 23 bases sitting between them. CDR3 protein: CASSPLSRGQTGTQYF. DNA for the CDR3: TGTGCCAGCAGCCCCCTTTCTCGCGGGCAAACAGGGACCCAGTACTTC.

This clonotype was recorded at least ten times. The CDR3 protein is CASSPSSQGAYGYTF. As DNA, the CDR3 is TGTGCCAGCTCACCATCGTCGCAGGGGGCGTATGGCTACACCTTC. The rearrangement uses TRBV18 and TRBJ1-2; 8 bases are shared with TRBD1. CDR1 and CDR2 from the germline V gene are KGHSH and LQKENI. The CDR3 covers 15 residues. J lost 5 bases, V lost 2 bases, and 7 bases had no gene match.

This clonotype was seen repeatedly, ten times or more. The rearrangement joins TRBV7-9 to TRBJ1-1; D unclear. CDR1 and CDR2 (germline): SEHNR, FQNEAQ (reference sequence). Between the trimmed V and J ends, which lost 4 bases and 7 bases, there was a span of 10 bases. The CDR3 runs 12 residues. The CDR3 DNA reads as TGTGCCAGCAGCTGGGTGGGCCGTGAAGCTTTCTTT. Its translation is CASSWVGREAFF.

This clonotype was found many times. The chain couples TRBV6-5 to TRBJ1-1, with D tentatively TRBD1 (6 bases). Trimming stripped 5 bases from V and 0 bases from J, with 10 bases between. The CDR3 totals 14 residues. Germline CDR1 and CDR2: MNHEY and SVGAGI. CDR3 sequence reads: CASSATGLNTEAFF. Here the CDR3 DNA reads TGTGCCAGCAGTGCCACAGGGTTGAACACTGAAGCTTTCTTT.

This clonotype was counted at least ten times. The genes are TRBV6-5 and TRBJ1-1, with D possibly matching TRBD1 (5 bases). Germline V gene lookup returns CDR1 MNHEY and CDR2 SVGAGI. This CDR3 contains 13 residues. V lost 5 bases and J 6 bases, leaving 13 bases between the germline ends. Written as DNA, the CDR3 is TGTGCCAGCAGTCGAGGGACCGCTCCTGAAGCTTTCTTT. This encodes CASSRGTAPEAFF.

This chain connects TRBV29-1 to TRBJ2-3; unclear D gene. This CDR3 is built from 12 residues. Germline V gives CDR1 SQVTM, CDR2 ANQGSEA. V was clipped by 2 bases and J by 6 bases, with 9 bases between them. CDR3 sequence: CSVELHGDTQYF. Here the CDR3 DNA reads TGCAGCGTTGAACTACACGGGGATACGCAGTATTTT.

This clonotype was seen more than once but under ten times. The chain carries TRBV20-1 and TRBJ2-3, with D maybe TRBD2 (6 bases). CDR1 is DFQATT, CDR2 SNEGSKA, per germline (reference sequence). The length of the CDR3 is 14 residues. Deletions cut 3 bases from V and 0 bases from J, with 10 bases between. The CDR3 loop is CSARLAASTDTQYF. CDR3 nucleotide sequence: TGCAGTGCTAGGTTAGCGGCTAGCACAGATACGCAGTATTTT.

This clonotype was seen ten or more times. The V and J genes are TRBV4-2 and TRBJ1-5; perhaps TRBD1 as D (6 bases). The length of the CDR3 is 16 residues. Trimming shortened V by 3 bases and J by 9 bases, and 21 bases separated the two germline ends. Germline V CDR1 and CDR2: LGHNA, YNFKEQ. The CDR3 loop reads CASSQTLDRTKGPQHF. The CDR3 DNA follows: TGTGCCAGCAGCCAGACTTTGGACAGAACCAAAGGGCCCCAGCATTTT.

This clonotype was counted many times. The rearrangement links TRBV6-1 to TRBJ1-2; D might be TRBD1 (5 bases). Looked up from germline, CDR1 is MNHNS and CDR2 is SASEGT. This CDR3 has 14 amino acids. V lost 2 bases, J lost 4 bases, and 11 bases lay in between. The CDR3 is CASSEMLGPYGYTF. The CDR3 DNA sequence: TGTGCCAGCAGTGAAATGTTGGGACCCTATGGCTACACCTTC.